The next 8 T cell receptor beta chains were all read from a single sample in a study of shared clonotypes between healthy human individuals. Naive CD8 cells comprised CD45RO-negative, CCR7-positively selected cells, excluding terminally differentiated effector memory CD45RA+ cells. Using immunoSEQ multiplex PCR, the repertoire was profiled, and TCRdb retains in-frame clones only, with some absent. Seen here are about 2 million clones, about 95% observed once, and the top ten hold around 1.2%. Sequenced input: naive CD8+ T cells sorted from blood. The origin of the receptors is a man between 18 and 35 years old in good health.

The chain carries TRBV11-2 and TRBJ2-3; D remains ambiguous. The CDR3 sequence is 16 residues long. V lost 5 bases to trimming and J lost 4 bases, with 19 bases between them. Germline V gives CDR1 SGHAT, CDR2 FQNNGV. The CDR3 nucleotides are TGTGCCAGCAGCAGACCATTGGGCTCGAGTTCAGATACGCAGTATTTT. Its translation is CASSRPLGSSSDTQYF.

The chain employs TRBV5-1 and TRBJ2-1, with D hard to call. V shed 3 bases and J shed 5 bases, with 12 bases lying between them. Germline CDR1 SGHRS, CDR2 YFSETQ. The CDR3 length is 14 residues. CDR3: CASSSPPGHNEQFF. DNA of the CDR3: TGCGCCAGCAGCTCCCCACCAGGCCACAATGAGCAGTTCTTC. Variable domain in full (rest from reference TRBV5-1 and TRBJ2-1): KAGVTQTPRYLIKTRGQQVTLSCSPISGHRSVSWYQQTPGQGLQFLFEYFSETQRNKGNFPGRFSGRQFSNSRSEMNVSTLELGDSALYLCASSSPPGHNEQFFGPGTRLTVL.

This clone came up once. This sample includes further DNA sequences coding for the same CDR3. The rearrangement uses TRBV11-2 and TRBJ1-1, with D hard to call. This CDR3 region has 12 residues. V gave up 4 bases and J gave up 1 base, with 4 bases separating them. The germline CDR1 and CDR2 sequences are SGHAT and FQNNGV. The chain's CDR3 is CASSWGNTEAFF. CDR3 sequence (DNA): TGTGCCAGCAGCTGGGGGAACACTGAAGCTTTCTTT.

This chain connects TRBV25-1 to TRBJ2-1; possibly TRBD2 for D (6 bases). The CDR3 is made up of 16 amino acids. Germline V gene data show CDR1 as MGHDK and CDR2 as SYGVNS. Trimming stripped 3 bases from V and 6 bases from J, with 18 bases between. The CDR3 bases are TGTGCCAGCAGTGATGGAGGGGAAAGGGTAGGCAATGAGCAGTTCTTC. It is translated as CASSDGGERVGNEQFF.

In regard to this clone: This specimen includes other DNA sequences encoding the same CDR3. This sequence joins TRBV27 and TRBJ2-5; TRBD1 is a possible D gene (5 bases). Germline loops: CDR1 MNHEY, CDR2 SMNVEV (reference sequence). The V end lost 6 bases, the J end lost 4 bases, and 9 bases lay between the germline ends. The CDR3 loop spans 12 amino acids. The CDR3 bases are TGTGCCAGCAGCCCTAGGGGAGAGACCCAGTACTTC. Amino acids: CASSPRGETQYF.

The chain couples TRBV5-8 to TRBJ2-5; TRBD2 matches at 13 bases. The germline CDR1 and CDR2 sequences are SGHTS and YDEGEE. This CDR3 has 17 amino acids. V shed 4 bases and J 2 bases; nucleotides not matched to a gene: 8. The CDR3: CASSLGLAGIKQETQYF. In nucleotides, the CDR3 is TGTGCCAGCAGCCTGGGACTAGCGGGGATAAAACAAGAGACCCAGTACTTC.

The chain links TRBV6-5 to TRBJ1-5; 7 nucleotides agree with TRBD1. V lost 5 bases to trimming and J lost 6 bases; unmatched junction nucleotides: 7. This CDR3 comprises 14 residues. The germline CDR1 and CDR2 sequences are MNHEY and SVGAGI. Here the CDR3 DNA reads TGTGCCAGCAGTACCCTCCCAGGGGGTCAGCCCCAGCATTTT. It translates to CASSTLPGGQPQHF.

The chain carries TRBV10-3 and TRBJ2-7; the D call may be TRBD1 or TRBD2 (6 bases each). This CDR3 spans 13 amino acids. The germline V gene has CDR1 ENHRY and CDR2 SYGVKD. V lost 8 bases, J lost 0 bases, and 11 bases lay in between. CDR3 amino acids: CAIGRTDSYEQYF. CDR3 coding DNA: TGTGCCATCGGGAGGACAGACTCCTACGAGCAGTACTTC.